This entry lists 22 T cell receptor beta chains sequenced from one sample in a study of radiotherapy plus CTLA-4 blockade in lung cancer. TCRdb keeps only in-frame clones here, not all; method: immunoSEQ multiplex PCR. Seen here are around 90,000 clones, around four fifths observed once, and the top ten hold about 14%. The source was peripheral blood, collected from a patient treated with radiotherapy plus ipilimumab. These receptors were collected from a human donor with non-small cell lung cancer that progressed on radiotherapy plus ipilimumab.

This CDR3 is CASSPLKGSYNEQFF. In DNA form, the CDR3 reads TGTGCCAGCAGCCCCTTAAAGGGCTCCTACAATGAGCAGTTCTTC. This chain connects TRBV5-6 to TRBJ2-1; no clear D. This CDR3 has 15 amino acids. V lost 4 bases to trimming and J lost 0 bases, with 11 bases between them. Germline CDR1 SGHDT, CDR2 YYEEEE.

The rearrangement joins TRBV11-1 to TRBJ1-2; D remains unclear. The CDR3 is 11 residues long. V was shortened by 8 bases and J by 4 bases, with 8 bases between the two germline ends. Germline CDR1 reads SGHAT; CDR2 reads FQDESV (reference sequence). This CDR3 reads CASGSGYGYTF. In DNA, the CDR3 is TGTGCCAGCGGCTCGGGCTATGGCTACACCTTC. The variable domain in full, completed from reference TRBV11-1 and TRBJ1-2, reads EAEVAQSPRYKITEKSQAVAFWCDPISGHATLYWYRQILGQGPELLVQFQDESVVDDSQLPKDRFSAERLKGVDSTLKIQPAELGDSAMYLCASGSGYGYTFGSGTRLTVV.

CDR3 sequence: CASSMDRGWAFF. The CDR3 coding sequence is TGTGCCAGTAGTATGGACAGGGGATGGGCTTTCTTT. The chain has TRBV19 and TRBJ1-1; 9 positions match TRBD1. The CDR3 totals 12 residues. Germline V gene lookup returns CDR1 LNHDA and CDR2 SQIVND (reference sequence). V was clipped by 3 bases and J by 11 bases; unmatched bases: 4.

J is TRBJ2-1 and V is TRBV30, with TRBD1 matching over 8 bases. The germline gives CDR1 GTSNPN, CDR2 SVGIG (reference sequence). The length of the CDR3 is 17 residues. V gave up 2 bases and J gave up 8 bases; unmatched junction bases: 17. The CDR3 bases are TGTGCCTGGAGTCCCCAGGAGCGACAGGGGATTGTGGATGAGCAGTTCTTC. Its translation is CAWSPQERQGIVDEQFF.

This sequence joins TRBV5-4 and TRBJ2-3; 10 bases match TRBD2. Germline loops: CDR1 SGHNT, CDR2 YYREEE (reference sequence). The CDR3 contains 16 residues. Trimming at V came to 2 bases and at J to 0 bases, leaving 3 bases not matched to a gene. CDR3 in DNA: TGTGCCAGCAGCTTCCTAGCGGGGGTGAGCACAGATACGCAGTATTTT. Protein: CASSFLAGVSTDTQYF.

The V gene is TRBV4-2, the J gene TRBJ1-2, with D unclear. The CDR3 is 15 amino acids. CDR1 is LGHNA, CDR2 YNFKEQ, per germline. Deletions cut 1 base from V and 3 bases from J, with 12 bases between. Here the CDR3 reads CASSQATAVDYGYTF. The CDR3 coding sequence is TGTGCCAGCAGCCAAGCAACAGCCGTCGACTATGGCTACACCTTC.

The chain combines TRBV15 with TRBJ2-6; 7 bases are shared with TRBD1. The CDR3 consists of 20 residues. V trimming: 1 base; J trimming: 0 bases; junction bases outside the gene matches: 12. Germline values: CDR1 LNHNV, CDR2 YYDKDF (reference sequence). The CDR3 sequence is CATSRAKDGQANSGANVLTF. The CDR3 region has the DNA TGTGCCACCAGCAGAGCAAAGGATGGACAGGCGAACTCTGGGGCCAACGTCCTGACTTTC. Using reference TRBV15 and TRBJ2-6 for the parts outside the CDR3, the full variable domain is DAMVIQNPRYQVTQFGKPVTLSCSQTLNHNVMYWYQQKSSQAPKLLFHYYDKDFNNEADTPDNFQSRRPNTSFCFLDIRSPGLGDTAMYLCATSRAKDGQANSGANVLTFGAGSRLTVL.

The chain is built from TRBV6-5 and TRBJ1-1; D might be TRBD1 (6 bases). The V gene's germline CDR1 is MNHEY and CDR2 SVGAGI. CDR3 length: 15 residues. With 6 bases removed from V and 0 bases from J, the gap between germline ends came to 14 bases. The CDR3, as DNA: TGTGCCAGCAGCCCCGCGGGGGGCATGAACACTGAAGCTTTCTTT. It codes for CASSPAGGMNTEAFF.

Only one count was recorded for this clone. The chain employs TRBV27 and TRBJ2-5; D is unclear. The CDR3 extends over 14 amino acids. Germline CDR1 MNHEY, CDR2 SMNVEV (reference sequence). The V and J ends lost 3 bases and 4 bases respectively, with 12 bases between them. This CDR3 reads CASSFSGIAETQYF. For the CDR3, the DNA is TGTGCCAGCAGTTTTTCGGGCATCGCAGAGACCCAGTACTTC.

This chain links TRBV6-5 with TRBJ1-2, with TRBD1 as a possible D gene (5 bases). This CDR3 region has 15 residues. CDR1 is MNHEY and CDR2 is SVGAGI in the germline V gene. V lost 2 bases, J lost 1 base, and 11 bases lay in between. The CDR3 is CASSYGAPLNYGYTF. The CDR3 DNA reads TGTGCCAGCAGTTACGGGGCGCCCCTTAACTATGGCTACACCTTC.

The rearrangement joins TRBV5-6 to TRBJ1-4, with D hard to call. The CDR3 length is 15 residues. Trimming shortened V by 6 bases and J by 1 base, and 13 bases separated the two germline ends. From germline, CDR1 is SGHDT and CDR2 YYEEEE. The CDR3 sequence is CASNPAGRTNEKLFF. The DNA of the CDR3 is TGTGCCAGCAACCCTGCGGGCCGAACTAATGAAAAACTGTTTTTT.

The chain employs TRBV6-5 and TRBJ2-6, with 8 positions matching TRBD1. The trim removed 0 bases at V and 2 bases at J, leaving 0 bases unmatched. The V gene's germline CDR1 is MNHEY and CDR2 SVGAGI. The CDR3 consists of 16 residues. DNA for the CDR3: TGTGCCAGCAGTTACTCACAGGGGGCTGGGGCCAACGTCCTGACTTTC. Amino acid sequence: CASSYSQGAGANVLTF.

This chain joins TRBV7-2 and TRBJ2-2; possibly TRBD1 for D (6 bases). Trimming left V 1 base short and J 5 bases short, with 8 bases between. This CDR3 has 14 residues. The germline V gene has CDR1 SGHTA and CDR2 FQGNSA. The CDR3 DNA reads as TGTGCCAGCAGCTTAGTTAGGGGGACCGGGGAGCTGTTTTTT. Translation: CASSLVRGTGELFF.

V and J are TRBV19 and TRBJ1-1, with TRBD1 identical over 9 bases. Germline V lookup: CDR1 LNHDA, CDR2 SQIVND (reference sequence). This CDR3 region has 14 residues. Trimming took 6 bases from V and 0 from J; bases not matched to a gene: 2. This CDR3 reads CASRTGGLNTEAFF. The DNA of the CDR3 is TGTGCCAGTAGAACAGGGGGCTTGAACACTGAAGCTTTCTTT.

V is TRBV6-5 and J is TRBJ2-7; D not resolved. CDR3 length equals 13 residues. Between the trimmed V and J ends, which lost 2 bases and 3 bases, there was a span of 8 bases. Germline V lookup: CDR1 MNHEY, CDR2 SVGAGI. CDR3 bases: TGTGCCAGCAGTTACGAAGCGTTCTACGAGCAGTACTTC. Amino acids: CASSYEAFYEQYF.

The J gene is TRBJ1-2, the V gene TRBV7-2, with 8 bases that match TRBD1. Germline assignment: CDR1 SGHTA and CDR2 FQGNSA. V shed 2 bases and J 3 bases; nucleotides not matched to a gene: 5. This CDR3 is built from 15 residues. Here the CDR3 reads CASSLSTGQDYGYTF. The CDR3 nucleotides are TGTGCCAGCAGCTTATCAACGGGACAGGACTATGGCTACACCTTC.

The chain uses TRBV5-6 and TRBJ1-1; D not resolved. Per the germline V gene, CDR1 is SGHDT and CDR2 is YYEEEE. The CDR3 runs 14 residues. The V gene lost 1 base and the J gene lost 4 bases, with 11 bases spanning the gap. CDR3 bases: TGTGCCAGCAGCTTGTGGGGTTCGGGCACTGAAGCTTTCTTT. Protein product: CASSLWGSGTEAFF.

This clone was detected only a few times. The chain couples TRBV7-6 to TRBJ2-7; tentatively, D is TRBD1 (5 bases). The germline CDR1 and CDR2 sequences are SGHVS and FNYEAQ. Trimming stripped 1 base from V and 7 bases from J, with 14 bases between. The CDR3 contains 14 residues. For the CDR3, the DNA is TGTGCCAGCAGCTTAGATACAGGAGCTCTGGAGCAGTACTTC. The encoded protein is CASSLDTGALEQYF.

This chain joins TRBV15 and TRBJ2-1, with no clear D. The CDR3 runs 15 residues. Looked up from germline, CDR1 is LNHNV and CDR2 is YYDKDF (reference sequence). V lost 3 bases and J 4 bases, leaving 13 bases between the germline ends. CDR3: CATSSRDRLYNEQFF. For the CDR3, the DNA is TGTGCCACCAGCAGTAGAGATAGGTTGTACAATGAGCAGTTCTTC.

The chain has TRBV10-3 and TRBJ2-3; D gene ambiguous. The germline CDR1 and CDR2 sequences are ENHRY and SYGVKD. V lost 4 bases and J lost 0, with 8 bases in between. The CDR3 has 14 residues. The DNA for the CDR3 is TGTGCCATCAGTGTAGGAACTAGCACAGATACGCAGTATTTT. It codes for CAISVGTSTDTQYF.

This chain links TRBV5-4 with TRBJ2-2, with D uncertain. V lost 3 bases, J lost 7 bases, and 7 bases lay in between. The CDR3 is 12 residues long. The germline V gene encodes CDR1 SGHNT and CDR2 YYREEE (reference sequence). CDR3: CASSSPNGELFF. As DNA, the CDR3 is TGTGCCAGCAGCTCCCCAAACGGGGAGCTGTTTTTT.

The chain carries TRBV4-2 and TRBJ2-1; 10 bases are a match to TRBD2. Germline V CDR1 and CDR2: LGHNA, YNFKEQ. The junction had 7 bases not matched to a gene; V was cut back by 3 bases and J by 5 bases. The CDR3 extends over 16 amino acids. The CDR3 region is CASSHLAGGRDNEQFF. As DNA, the CDR3 is TGTGCCAGCAGCCACTTAGCGGGGGGCAGGGACAATGAGCAGTTCTTC.